Listed below are T cell receptor beta chains from one sample, sequenced in a study of blood T cell repertoires in COVID-19. The assay was immunoSEQ multiplex PCR, and TCRdb's table has in-frame clones only and misses some. The top ten hold more than 1.2% of the sample, which has about 230,000 clones, around 84% seen once. Sample: peripheral blood. These receptor sequences come from a woman in her forties who had recovered from COVID-19. Each CDR3 is given without its conserved first and last residue. The order of the fields is J gene, CDR3 length, V gene, CDR3 protein.

>TRBJ1-2|10|TRBV7-9
ASSGQGYGYT
>TRBJ2-5|10|TRBV11-3
ASSLVRETQY
>TRBJ1-6|13|TRBV6-6
ASSIQGARDSPLH
>TRBJ1-1|12|TRBV3-1/TRBV3-2
ASSQDGGNTEAF
>TRBJ1-1|13|TRBV11-2
ASSLTWTDNTEAF
>TRBJ2-5|10|TRBV5-1
ASSLAGETQY
>TRBJ2-3|13|TRBV20-1
SASSQRGTTDTQY
>TRBJ1-4|13|TRBV9
ASSPTSGGGEKLF
>TRBJ2-3|12|TRBV7-2
ASSLAANTDTQY
>TRBJ1-1|15|TRBV4-3
ASSQGVSGGLSTEAF
>TRBJ1-4|12|TRBV27
ASSPGTGNEKLF
>TRBJ1-3|14|TRBV7-2
ASSLNPSGSGNTIY
>TRBJ1-5|12|TRBV7-8
ASGTGHFNQPQH
>TRBJ1-6|13|TRBV2
ASRRGFSYNSPLH
>TRBJ2-7|13|TRBV15
ATSRGGDPPDEQY
>TRBJ2-7|15|TRBV4-2
ASSQEVGGQYSYEQY
>TRBJ2-2|12|TRBV11-3
ASSRGWSTGELF
>TRBJ1-1|14|TRBV5-6
ASSEDRGGLITEAF
>TRBJ1-1|11|TRBV7-2
ASSSEEGGEAF
>TRBJ1-5|13|TRBV18
ASSPQQLSNQPQH
>TRBJ1-5|11|TRBV7-2
ASSPHTNQPQH
>TRBJ2-2|10|TRBV5-6
ASSLGAGELF
>TRBJ2-1|14|TRBV9
ASSLVPGTGGNEQF
>TRBJ1-4|14|TRBV6-6
ASRSPGAGTNEKLF
>TRBJ1-1|15|TRBV5-6
ASSLSQGATGSTEAF
>TRBJ2-7|13|TRBV5-4
ASSHRDRTLYEQY
>TRBJ1-5|12|TRBV19
ASSIDRTRGAQH
>TRBJ2-7|12|TRBV19
ARWNGQDPYEQY
>TRBJ1-1|12|TRBV7-9
ASRPRTGNTEAF
>TRBJ1-2|13|TRBV27
ASNNPGFGDYGYT
>TRBJ1-3|13|TRBV7-2
ASSLALERGNTIY
>TRBJ2-5|15|TRBV7-2
ASSLFSSGGAGETQY
>TRBJ2-5|13|TRBV19
ASSVVTGGQETQY
>TRBJ1-1|16|TRBV28
ASSLYAQRTPMNTEAF
>TRBJ2-7|13|TRBV7-2
ASSSTPEERYEQY
>TRBJ1-6|11|TRBV11-3
ASSPLQDSPLH
>TRBJ2-7|15|TRBV19
ASSIALTATDPYEQY
>TRBJ1-6|14|TRBV11-3
ASSLDLGDTNSPLH
>TRBJ1-2|9|TRBV7-9
ASSREWSYT
>TRBJ1-2|9|TRBV20-1
SATDSYGYT
>TRBJ2-4|14|TRBV14
ASSQGWGVGENIQY
>TRBJ2-1|12|TRBV2
ASSRDRNYNEQF
>TRBJ1-1|13|TRBV5-1
ASSLQQGVVTEAF
>TRBJ2-3|12|TRBV6-5
ASSYDFRGDTQY
>TRBJ2-3|12|TRBV25-1
ASLTSGGTDTQY
>TRBJ1-1|12|TRBV5-1
ASSVRGLGTEAF
>TRBJ2-3|12|TRBV6-5
ASSWVLASDTQY
>TRBJ1-3|15|TRBV25-1
ASSDVPGQGSGNTIY
>TRBJ1-1|12|TRBV9
ASSVVGQGGEAF
>TRBJ2-5|13|TRBV3-1/TRBV3-2
ASSQGTGDGETQY
>TRBJ2-3|14|TRBV7-2
ASSDRDRDSTDTQY
>TRBJ1-4|13|TRBV5-5
ASSLDQGSNEKLF
>TRBJ2-3|13|TRBV3-1/TRBV3-2
ASSQRGTPGNTQY
>TRBJ2-1|13|TRBV6-5
ASSSRGLAGGEQF
>TRBJ1-2|14|TRBV19
ASSLRTPSNHYGYT
>TRBJ1-1|11|TRBV19
ASSSVQGAEAF
>TRBJ1-3|13|TRBV2
ASSESASSGNTIY
>TRBJ1-1|11|TRBV20-1
SASRGVSTEAF